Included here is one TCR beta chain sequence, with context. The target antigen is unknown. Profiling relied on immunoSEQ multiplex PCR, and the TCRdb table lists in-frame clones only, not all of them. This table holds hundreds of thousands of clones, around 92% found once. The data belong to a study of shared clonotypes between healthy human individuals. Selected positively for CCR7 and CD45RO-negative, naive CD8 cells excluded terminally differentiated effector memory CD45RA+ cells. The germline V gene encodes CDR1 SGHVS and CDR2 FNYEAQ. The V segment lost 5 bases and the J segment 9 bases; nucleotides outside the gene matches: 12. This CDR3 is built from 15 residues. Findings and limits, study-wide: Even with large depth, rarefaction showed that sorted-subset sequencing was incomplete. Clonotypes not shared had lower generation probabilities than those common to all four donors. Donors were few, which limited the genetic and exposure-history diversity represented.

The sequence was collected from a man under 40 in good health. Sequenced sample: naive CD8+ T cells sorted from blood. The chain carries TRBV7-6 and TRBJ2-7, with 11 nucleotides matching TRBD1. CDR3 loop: CASSPPGQGGLRQYF. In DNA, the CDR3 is TGTGCCAGCAGCCCTCCGGGACAGGGGGGTCTGAGGCAGTACTTC.